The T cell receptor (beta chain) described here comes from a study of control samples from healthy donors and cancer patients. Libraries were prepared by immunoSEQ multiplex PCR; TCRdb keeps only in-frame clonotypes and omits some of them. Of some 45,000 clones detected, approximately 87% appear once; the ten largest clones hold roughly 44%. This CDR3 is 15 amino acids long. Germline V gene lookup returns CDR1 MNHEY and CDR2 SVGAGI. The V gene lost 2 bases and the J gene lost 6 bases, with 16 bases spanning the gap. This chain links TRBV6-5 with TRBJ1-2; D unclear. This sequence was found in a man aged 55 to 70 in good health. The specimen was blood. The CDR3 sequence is CASSYINSRRHGYTF. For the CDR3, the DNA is TGTGCCAGCAGTTACATAAACTCCCGGCGCCATGGCTACACCTTC.